The sequence of this T cell receptor beta chain was determined in a study of CD8+ T cells in alopecia areata. Study-wide results and limits: Affected lesional scalp, above all in alopecia totalis/universalis, was more clonal than normal scalp.

Sequencing templates came from extracted RNA that was reverse transcribed into cDNA. Data came from immunoSEQ multiplex PCR; TCRdb stores just in-frame clones and leaves some out. The sample lists under 350,000 clones, 55% to 75% occurring once. Germline CDR1 reads ENHRY; CDR2 reads SYGVKD. The V and J ends lost 11 bases and 2 bases respectively, with 9 bases between them. The CDR3 spans 11 residues. Regarding this clone: Its target is unknown.

This sample's treatment: oral pan-JAK inhibitor, 5-10 mg twice daily. V gene TRBV10-3 combines with J gene TRBJ2-5, with D perhaps assigned TRBD1 or TRBD2 (5 bases each). The sample consisted of CD4+ T cells sorted from blood, taken at week 24, from a patient treated with tofacitinib. The sequence was obtained from a human donor with alopecia areata. The CDR3 is CAVGAQETQYF. Written as DNA, the CDR3 is TGTGCCGTCGGGGCTCAAGAGACCCAGTACTTC.